This T cell receptor beta chain appears in the sequencing data of a study of cytomegalovirus exposure and HLA in healthy donors (dated by TCRdb to 2015 to 2018). For the wider study: In an earlier analysis of some 550 of the donors, under 300 Gb of sequence data and about 110 million unique TCR beta sequences from about 180 million T cells were reported. An earlier analysis of 587 of the donors used high-throughput TCR beta sequencing to judge whether each TCR beta V gene segment behaved as functional or pseudogenic. The T cell repertoires of some 700 subjects were profiled by immunosequencing and related to cytomegalovirus serostatus. In the later analysis, no new phenotypic data were used to find candidate immune exposures; instead, reliance was placed on TCR beta sequences and their occurrence across donors. The study combined high-throughput TCR immunosequencing, statistical association of individual TCRs with disease status, and machine learning to predict cytomegalovirus infection status. Typing coverage varied by locus: roughly 620-640 donors for A, B, C, DRB1 and DQB1; roughly 510 for DQA1; around 570 for DPA1; more than 450 for DPB1. Of the roughly 400 genotyped donors, about 80% fell in the genetic ancestry cluster associated with self-reported Caucasian donors. The study aimed to test whether signatures of past pathogen exposure could be identified by cataloging public T cell receptors. Alongside the repertoire data, information on donor age, sex, ethnicity and CMV serostatus was compiled. Among a few hundred genotyped donors of the cohort, an average of 235,054 unique TCR beta nucleotide sequences were sequenced per donor, roughly a sixth of them non-productive. In a later genetic analysis, genome-wide SNP genotypes for about 65% of the roughly 700 donors were used, and that subset was treated as a discovery cohort. In addition to the first cohort of 666 subjects, a separate validation cohort of approximately 120 different subjects was used. An early release covering 500 to 750 HLA-typed donors comprised 250 to 350 gigabases of sequencing data and some 79 million unique TCR sequences. About five DR-DQ haplotypes were treated as single units for association and clustering because of strong linkage in the cohort. HLA typing included class I and class II loci at four-digit resolution. In a later analysis, previously published TCR beta repertoires from 666 donors were re-analyzed and high-resolution HLA genotyping was added so that TCR occurrence patterns could be studied. All discovery cohort repertoires had been generated using a single sequencing platform. Study-wide findings and limitations: In a later analysis, some 18,000 TCR beta sequences were associated with specific HLA alleles at a false discovery rate of 0.05. Cytomegalovirus status was reported to be diagnosed by the classifier with high specificity and sensitivity in both the original and validation cohorts. The 87-base-pair reads could not distinguish some IMGT-functional V segments, including TRBV6-2 and TRBV6-3, so those segments were excluded. Assigning TCR associations to individual alleles was difficult when HLA alleles, especially DR and DQ, strongly co-occurred. In the study, around 150 TCR beta chains were listed as associated with cytomegalovirus. Sequencing depth was assumed to be roughly uniform across donors in the presence/absence analyses, though that assumption may not hold. The earlier analysis of 587 of the donors excluded 15 to 20 rarely observed V segments, including chromosome 9 orphons, because counts were too low. In this cohort, only TCR beta chains were sequenced, and detectable features were limited by the absence of alpha or paired-chain data. Across donors, most TCR sequences were observed very rarely, whereas some public TCRs were present in many individuals. In a later analysis, several top co-occurrence clusters were reported to appear linked to parvovirus B19, influenza, CMV and Epstein-Barr virus. It was suggested by the authors that the approach could potentially be generalized to other disease states and immunological phenotypes. An association between a missense DCLRE1C variant and V-gene and J-gene trimming of TCR beta chains was found in a later genetic analysis and replicated in an independent cohort. According to a later analysis, most CMV-associated TCR beta chains appeared to be HLA-restricted, and the HLA associations seemed to be driven largely by CMV exposure. A later analysis found that HLA-associated TCR beta chains were more clonally expanded and had lower generation probabilities than equally common non-associated chains. For the cohort, immune exposure information was limited to CMV serostatus. A further reported finding was that TCR beta sequences accurately predicted the HLA-A and HLA-B alleles for most subjects in the first cohort. A cluster of highly shared sequence variants was judged likely to represent a technical artifact of the sequencing pipeline. A later genetic analysis reported fewer N-insertions in productive TCRs among donors in an Asian-associated ancestry cluster than the roughly 700-donor mean. Because HLA typing was unavailable for some donors at each locus, only the typed subset was used in association tests. In vitro tests confirmed that a few of the cytomegalovirus-associated TCR beta chains recognize cytomegalovirus antigens. In a later analysis, the rate of TCR association differed among HLA loci, with DRB1 alleles having the most associated TCRs and HLA-C alleles having the fewest. Linkage disequilibrium might explain the correlated functional status among segregating V segments, but an unknown experimental factor could not be excluded. In an earlier analysis of roughly 500 of the donors, most TCR beta V segments appeared in productive rearrangements about 90% or about 30% of the time, broadly matching IMGT annotations.

The cohort was made up of several hundred healthy bone marrow donors. At the time of sampling, all cohort members were nominally healthy, though unrecorded immune exposures were likely present. The donor was CMV seropositive and belonged to the group of 250 to 300 seropositive cohort members. Each donor provided a peripheral blood sample, and peripheral blood mononuclear cells were used for TCR beta sequencing. The Qiagen DNeasy Blood Extraction Kit was used to extract genomic DNA from the blood cell samples. In regard to this clone: Its recognized antigen is unknown. Base qualities are not provided; no much larger clone lies one nucleotide away.

V loses 0 bases at its end and J loses 4 bases; junction bases beyond the gene matches: 6. According to the germline V gene, CDR1 reads MGHRA and CDR2 reads YSYEKL. Reading from cysteine to phenylalanine, the CDR3 counts 16 amino acids. Left in the record is the CDR3 DNA by itself, 48 bases read in frame from the first base. The library was obtained by the immunoSEQ multiplex PCR assay. The multiplex PCR relied on a mix of 60 forward primers for TCR Vbeta segments and 13 reverse primers for TCR Jbeta segments. The CDR3 region of rearranged TCR beta genes was amplified from genomic DNA with a multiplex PCR assay. On the Illumina HiSeq System, the amplified TCR beta libraries were sequenced as 87-base-pair reads. The original pipeline was this. A later analysis tallied about 77 million unique TCR beta chains across the 610 or so repertoires, and about 12 million of those chains were shared by two or more donors. To remove PCR and sequencing errors, raw reads were error-corrected and collapsed into unique sequences using a nearest-neighbor algorithm that merged closely related sequences. To assign V, D and J gene segments, CDR3 sequences were aligned to IMGT reference sequences. For a sequence to be retained, at least a six-nucleotide match to both a V gene segment and a J gene segment was required. Rearrangements were called productive when the CDR3 lacked stop codons and stayed in frame with V and J; all others were non-productive. CDR3 was defined according to IMGT convention as the region running from the second conserved V-encoded cysteine to the conserved J-encoded phenylalanine. The earlier analysis of approximately 500 of the donors excluded sequences that lacked an unambiguous match to a single V gene segment. An earlier analysis of several hundred of the donors called V segments functional above 56.7% productive rearrangements and segregating when the between-donor standard deviation exceeded 5%. To diagnose cytomegalovirus status from the catalog of TCR beta chain sequences, a statistical classification framework was built. A later analysis assigned V and J genes by comparing TCR nucleotide sequences with IMGT/GENE-DB human TR gene sequences. A later analysis assigned CDR3 sequences and most-parsimonious VDJ recombination scenarios with the TCRdist pipeline. In a later analysis, every TCR beta chain was defined by the combination of its CDR3 amino acid sequence and its V-gene family, and reads without a unique V-gene family were dropped. A later analysis removed several hundred highly shared, low-generation-probability nucleotide sequences to deal with suspected cross-contamination and a sequencing artifact. In a later analysis, a clonal expansion index was calculated for each public chain from normalized within-repertoire ranks of inferred template counts. Generation probabilities in a later analysis came from a VDJ recombination model fitted to out-of-frame rearrangements, and those results were checked against IGoR. In a later analysis, hypergeometric tests were used to score TCR-TCR, TCR-HLA and TCR-CMV co-occurrence, with a repertoire-size bias correction applied to TCR pairs. A later analysis estimated false discovery rates by permuting HLA or CMV assignments 20 times. In a later analysis, co-occurring TCRs were grouped with DBSCAN, and TCRdist sequence similarity was added when clustering was performed within HLA-allele-positive subsets. Repertoires with fewer than 30,000 or more than 120,000 public chains were left out of co-occurrence clustering, as were four to six repertoires with anomalous nucleotide sharing. Not all clones reach the TCRdb copy of this immuneACCESS table, which keeps in-frame sequences only. Checked studies attribute under half of the gap to unresolved V genes and leave the rest unexplained. The V and J calls and clone size are taken from that table; D and trimming were inferred from the DNA. The sample contains some 150,000 clones, roughly 78% of them found a single time. The ten top clones hold 4.2% of the sample.

The sequence joins TRBV4-1 to TRBJ2-1, with 7 bases aligning to TRBD2. What was sequenced was PBMCs. The receptor was derived from a man aged 50-59 years in good health and CMV-seropositive. The CDR3 region reads CASSQEGRLAYNEQFF. DNA sequence: TGCGCCAGCAGCCAAGAAGGCCGACTAGCTTACAATGAGCAGTTCTTC.